The next 4 T cell receptor beta chains were all read from a single sample in a study of chemoradiotherapy in HPV16-positive cancers. This table comes from immunoSEQ multiplex PCR, and its TCRdb copy is limited to in-frame clones, with some not included. This table has about 5,000 clones, roughly nine tenths appearing once. Sequenced material: tumor tissue, taken from a patient who underwent chemoradiotherapy. The receptor source for this set is a human donor with HPV-associated anogenital cancer.

The genes are TRBV28 and TRBJ2-5, with D maybe TRBD2 (5 bases). The CDR3 is 14 residues long. Germline lookup yields CDR1 MDHEN and CDR2 SYDVKM. The V gene lost 6 bases and the J gene lost 5 bases, with 16 bases spanning the gap. Written as DNA, the CDR3 is TGTGCCAGCAGGCAGGATCCAGCGGAGGAGACCCAGTACTTC. Translated: CASRQDPAEETQYF.

The genes are TRBV19 and TRBJ2-7; 7 bases align to TRBD1. The CDR3 has 15 amino acids. Germline lookup yields CDR1 LNHDA and CDR2 SQIVND (reference sequence). V was pared by 5 bases and J by 0 bases, with 7 bases of the junction left unmatched. CDR3 DNA: TGTGCCAGTAGTTTCAACGGACAGGACTCCTACGAGCAGTACTTC. Its translation is CASSFNGQDSYEQYF.

The V call is TRBV6-6, the J call TRBJ1-5; TRBD1 might be the D (5 bases). The germline V gene encodes CDR1 MNHNY and CDR2 SVGAGI (reference sequence). The CDR3 is 15 amino acids. Trimming cost V 2 bases and J 3 bases, with 11 bases left between them. CDR3 in DNA: TGTGCCAGCAGTTACAGGAAACAGGACAATCAGCCCCAGCATTTT. This codes for CASSYRKQDNQPQHF.

V and J are TRBV5-6 and TRBJ2-5, with D unresolved. Germline V lookup: CDR1 SGHDT, CDR2 YYEEEE. The CDR3 length is 13 residues. The V end lost 1 base, the J end lost 2 bases, and 6 bases lay between the germline ends. CDR3 loop: CASSLTVQETQYF. CDR3 DNA: TGTGCCAGCAGCTTGACAGTTCAAGAGACCCAGTACTTC.